Below are 21 T cell receptor beta chains sequenced from a single sample in a study of T-cell reconstitution after alpha-beta-depleted transplantation in children. Using unique molecular identifiers, the investigators prepared the TCRbeta library. One entry per CDR3 protein results from TCRdb running MiXCR on the PCR reads. The profile shows approximately 490,000 distinct CDR3 sequences, 12% of them singletons. The source was PBMCs from the stem cell graft donor, collected from the stem cell graft. The source is a human donor who donated a stem cell graft to a child with combined immunodeficiency.

The J gene is TRBJ2-7, the V gene TRBV4-2, with 7 bases identical to TRBD2. Germline CDR1 reads LGHNA; CDR2 reads YNFKEQ. Trimming at V came to 2 bases and at J to 5 bases, leaving 15 bases not matched to a gene. This CDR3 spans 17 amino acids. The CDR3 is CASSQPGEGSVLNEQYF. The CDR3 DNA sequence: TGTGCCAGCAGCCAACCCGGGGAGGGGTCGGTCTTGAACGAGCAGTACTTC.

The chain combines TRBV5-6 with TRBJ2-1; 8 bases fit TRBD2. After removal of 0 bases from V and 1 base from J, the junction contained 3 bases not matched to a gene. The germline V gene has CDR1 SGHDT and CDR2 YYEEEE. The CDR3 spans 16 residues. The CDR3 sequence is CASSLEGGGSYNEQFF. The CDR3 nucleotides are TGTGCCAGCAGCTTGGAAGGCGGGGGGTCCTACAATGAGCAGTTCTTC.

The chain employs TRBV18 and TRBJ2-5; D gene unclear. V was trimmed by 0 bases and J by 3 bases, leaving 5 bases between them. CDR1 KGHSH and CDR2 LQKENI come from the germline V gene. The CDR3 is 13 residues long. The CDR3 protein is CASSPPKEETQYF. The CDR3 DNA reads as TGTGCCAGCTCACCACCGAAGGAAGAGACCCAGTACTTC.

This clonotype appeared once. The V call is TRBV24-1, the J call TRBJ2-7; 8 bases are shared with TRBD1. The CDR3 runs 14 residues. The V gene's germline CDR1 is KGHDR and CDR2 SFDVKD. Trimming took 6 bases from V and 3 from J; bases not matched to a gene: 6. CDR3 residues: CATSPGQGSYEQYF. CDR3 in DNA: TGTGCCACCAGTCCTGGACAGGGCAGCTACGAGCAGTACTTC.

The gene calls are TRBV4-1 and TRBJ1-1; D might be TRBD1 (5 bases). This CDR3 region has 13 residues. V lost 8 bases and J lost 6, with 16 bases in between. The germline V gene has CDR1 MGHRA and CDR2 YSYEKL. The CDR3 region is CASGPAGLSEAFF. The CDR3, as DNA: TGCGCCAGCGGGCCAGCGGGGCTGTCTGAAGCTTTCTTT.

This clonotype was observed many times. The chain combines TRBV12-5 with TRBJ2-7; 7 positions match TRBD1. Germline V CDR1 and CDR2: LGHNT, FRNRAP. Unmatched junction bases numbered 3, after V lost 1 base and J lost 0 bases. This CDR3 spans 15 amino acids. CDR3 bases: TGTGCTAGTGGTTTGGGGCGACAGGGCTCCTACGAGCAGTACTTC. It codes for CASGLGRQGSYEQYF.

This clonotype was recorded a few times. The V call is TRBV2, the J call TRBJ2-1; TRBD1 agrees at 8 bases. This CDR3 has 14 residues. The germline CDR1 and CDR2 sequences are SNHLY and FYNNEI. V gave up 11 bases and J gave up 9 bases; unmatched junction bases: 15. The CDR3 nucleotides are TGTGCCGGACAAGGGTACAGGGGGGTTGGTGAGCAGTTCTTC. Protein product: CAGQGYRGVGEQFF.

There are many counts of this clonotype. The genes are TRBV14 and TRBJ2-7, with unresolved D. Germline V gene sequence: CDR1 SGHDN, CDR2 FVKESK. There are 12 residues in the CDR3. V lost 1 base and J 9 bases, leaving 10 bases between the germline ends. CDR3 coding DNA: TGTGCCAGCAGCCAAGGGCAGGTATGGCAGTACTTC. Protein: CASSQGQVWQYF.

CDR3 DNA: TGCAGCGCCAGGGGACTAGCGGAAGGGACCCAGTACTTC. The encoded protein is CSARGLAEGTQYF. The chain links TRBV29-1 to TRBJ2-5; 11 bases agree with TRBD2. The CDR3 is 13 residues long. After removal of 7 bases from V and 7 bases from J, the junction contained 8 bases not matched to a gene. CDR1 is SQVTM, CDR2 ANQGSEA, per germline.

The chain joins TRBV7-6 to TRBJ2-5; a weak D match, TRBD2 (5 bases). V was cut by 1 base and J by 5 bases, with 14 bases left in between. The CDR3 has 15 amino acids. Germline-derived CDR1 and CDR2 are SGHVS and FNYEAQ. The CDR3 DNA reads TGTGCCAGCAGCTTAGTTCCCGGGGTCGGGGAGACCCAGTACTTC. Encoded protein: CASSLVPGVGETQYF.

This clonotype was found many times. This chain uses TRBV24-1 with TRBJ2-1, with a possible D match to TRBD2 (5 bases). Germline assignment: CDR1 KGHDR and CDR2 SFDVKD. The CDR3 sequence is 12 residues long. V lost 5 bases and J lost 7, with 8 bases in between. DNA of the CDR3: TGTGCCACCAGTGTGGGGAGAAATGAGCAGTTCTTC. Its translation: CATSVGRNEQFF.

This chain links TRBV15 with TRBJ2-7, with 9 bases identical to TRBD1. CDR3 size: 15 residues. V trimming: 0 bases; J trimming: 3 bases; junction bases outside the gene matches: 3. Germline-derived CDR1 and CDR2 are LNHNV and YYDKDF (reference sequence). CDR3 coding DNA: TGTGCCACCAGCAGAGATGGACAGGGGATCTACGAGCAGTACTTC. Its translation: CATSRDGQGIYEQYF.

This clonotype was counted between two and nine times. The gene calls are TRBV27 and TRBJ2-7; D gene unclear. V lost 8 bases to trimming and J lost 0 bases, with 8 bases between them. The CDR3 has 12 residues. Germline loops: CDR1 MNHEY, CDR2 SMNVEV (reference sequence). The CDR3 sequence: CASAINSYEQYF. The CDR3 DNA sequence: TGTGCCAGCGCCATTAACTCCTACGAGCAGTACTTC.

This sequence joins TRBV7-9 and TRBJ1-6, with D hard to call. The germline gives CDR1 SEHNR, CDR2 FQNEAQ (reference sequence). The CDR3 extends over 16 amino acids. V was trimmed by 1 base and J by 8 bases, leaving 15 bases between them. DNA for the CDR3: TGTGCCAGCAGCTTAGGAGGGCCCCTAAGAGATTCACCCCTCCACTTT. Translating it yields CASSLGGPLRDSPLHF.

In its sample, this clonotype was seen a few times. V usage is TRBV12-3 or TRBV12-4 and J usage is TRBJ1-2; a weak D match, TRBD1 (6 bases). This CDR3 has 13 residues. V was cut by 5 bases and J by 6 bases, with 13 bases left in between. CDR3 in DNA: TGTGCCAGCAGTCAAACAGGGTTCGATGGCTACACCTTC. Amino acids: CASSQTGFDGYTF.

This clonotype was picked up one time. The chain links TRBV29-1 to TRBJ2-7; either TRBD1 or TRBD2 may fit D (5 bases each). The CDR3 is 14 amino acids. V was shortened by 3 bases and J by 1 base, with 13 bases between the two germline ends. Germline V gene sequence: CDR1 SQVTM, CDR2 ANQGSEA. The CDR3 bases are TGCAGCGTTGATTTAGGAGAGGGGTCCTACGAGCAGTACTTC. Translating gives CSVDLGEGSYEQYF.

This clonotype was observed at least ten times. This chain joins TRBV12-3 or TRBV12-4 and TRBJ2-7; D is ambiguous. The length of the CDR3 is 12 residues. Trimming shortened V by 5 bases and J by 5 bases, and 10 bases separated the two germline ends. The CDR3 is CASSPEYNEQYF. The CDR3 DNA sequence: TGTGCCAGCAGTCCCGAGTACAACGAGCAGTACTTC.

This clonotype was seen repeatedly, ten times or more. CDR3 sequence (DNA): TGTGCCAGCAGTTTAAGTGCAGCTTCCTACGAGCAGTACTTC. The encoded protein is CASSLSAASYEQYF. The chain is built from TRBV12-3 or TRBV12-4 and TRBJ2-7; D uncertain. This CDR3 has 14 amino acids. With 2 bases removed from V and 1 base from J, the gap between germline ends came to 9 bases.

This clonotype was counted ten times or more. The gene calls are TRBV10-3 and TRBJ2-1, with 8 bases matching TRBD1. CDR1 is ENHRY, CDR2 SYGVKD, per germline. After removal of 3 bases from V and 5 bases from J, the junction contained 12 bases not matched to a gene. The CDR3 covers 17 residues. The DNA for the CDR3 is TGTGCCATCAGTGATCCTTACGGGACAGGTAGTAACAATGAGCAGTTCTTC. This encodes CAISDPYGTGSNNEQFF.

This clonotype was observed at least ten times. This chain joins TRBV6-5 and TRBJ2-1, with 7 bases identical to TRBD2. CDR3 length equals 17 residues. V lost 6 bases and J lost 2; bases outside the gene matches: 13. Germline values: CDR1 MNHEY, CDR2 SVGAGI. The CDR3 sequence: CASRPPGGGSPYNEQFF. The CDR3 coding sequence is TGTGCCAGCAGACCCCCGGGTGGCGGGAGCCCCTACAATGAGCAGTTCTTC.

This clonotype was detected a few times. V gene TRBV11-2 combines with J gene TRBJ2-5, with 13 nucleotides matching TRBD2. The CDR3 runs to 18 residues. J gave up 1 base and V 7 bases, and 12 bases lay outside the gene matches. CDR1 and CDR2 from the germline V gene are SGHAT and FQNNGV. CDR3: CASTWTSGGRFSQETQYF. CDR3 sequence (DNA): TGTGCCAGCACCTGGACTAGCGGGGGACGATTTTCCCAAGAGACCCAGTACTTC.